This TCR beta chain was recorded in a study of cytomegalovirus exposure and HLA in healthy donors. This CDR3 contains 13 residues. Losses at the gene ends were 6 bases for V and 2 bases for J; bases not matched to a gene: 4. Germline V lookup: CDR1 MNHNS, CDR2 SASEGT. The study's findings and limits: Other equally common chains were less clonally expanded than HLA-associated TCR beta chains, a later analysis showed.

As concerns this clone: Antigen specificity is unknown.

PCR employed 60 Vbeta and 13 Jbeta primers. Sequencing used immunoSEQ multiplex PCR; TCRdb keeps in-frame clones, though not all of them. The table lists about 150,000 clones, around 74% of them singletons. The chain has TRBV6-1 and TRBJ2-7; the match to TRBD2 covers 7 bases. Material: PBMCs. The sequence derives from a man aged 18 to 29 in good health and CMV-seronegative. Here the CDR3 DNA reads TGTGCCAGCAGAGAGGCGGGGGCCTACGAGCAGTACGTC. Translating gives CASREAGAYEQYV.